The source of this T cell receptor beta chain is a study of OX40 agonist ivuxolimab in advanced cancers. Study-wide results and limits: Partial responders receiving 0.1-3.0 mg/kg showed among the lowest clonal expansion.

The method was immunoSEQ multiplex PCR; TCRdb's version includes in-frame clones alone and lacks a portion of them. The table records about 35,000 clones, roughly 84% of them present only once. CDR1 is SEHNR, CDR2 FQNEAQ, per germline (reference sequence). Trimming pared 2 bases from V and 0 bases from J, leaving 14 bases between. This CDR3 has 17 amino acids. Worth noting for this clone: Its antigen is not known.

This sequence was found in an adult with an advanced solid tumor such as melanoma, head and neck, liver or kidney cancer. This chain joins TRBV7-9 and TRBJ1-3; D possibly corresponds to TRBD1 (5 bases). The input for sequencing was CD4+ or CD8+ T cells sorted from blood, taken in a trial of the OX40 agonist ivuxolimab. Here the CDR3 DNA reads TGTGCCAGCAGCTTAATGACAGACAGTATCTCTGGAAACACCATATATTTT. Its protein is CASSLMTDSISGNTIYF.